This paragraph covers one TCR beta chain sequence. Its antigen is not identified. The entry originates in a study of beta chain features in type 1 diabetes. The V and J ends lost 6 bases and 4 bases respectively, with 16 bases between them. The germline V gene encodes CDR1 SGHDN and CDR2 FVKESK. The CDR3 totals 15 residues. cDNA synthesis used the whole RNA isolate, giving expressed TCRB sequences. Measured with immunoSEQ multiplex PCR; TCRdb has only the in-frame clones, and not every one. The sample includes 200,000 to 250,000 clones, about 63% seen only once; the top ten take about 0.051%. Study results and limitations: The VDJ junctions of type 1 diabetes patients carried fewer insertions and more deletions.

Sequencing was performed on naive CD4+ T cells from blood. The rearrangement joins TRBV14 to TRBJ2-1, with D unclear. This sequence was found in a man between 25 and 39 years old in good health. CDR3 nucleotides: TGTGCCAGCAGGCCTAATGGGCTGAGTTACAATGAGCAGTTCTTC. Its translation: CASRPNGLSYNEQFF. Variable domain in full (rest from reference TRBV14 and TRBJ2-1): EAGVTQFPSHSVIEKGQTVTLRCDPISGHDNLYWYRRVMGKEIKFLLHFVKESKQDESGMPNNRFLAERTGGTYSTLKVQPAELEDSGVYFCASRPNGLSYNEQFFGPGTRLTVL.